This paragraph covers one T cell receptor beta chain sequence. Its matching antigen is unknown. The CDR3 spans 15 residues. The V end was cut by 4 bases, the J end by 1 base, with 12 bases between. Per germline, CDR1 SGHRS and CDR2 YFSETQ. This entry comes from a study of T cell responses to AZD1222 COVID-19 vaccine. General observations from the study: No repertoire was sampled before or during the peak T cell response, only after it. Among the donors, most were white British and more were female, and clonal diversity was possibly underestimated.

The assay was immunoSEQ multiplex PCR, and TCRdb's table has in-frame clones only and misses some. There are 130,000 or so clones in the sample; roughly 93% occur only once, and about 1.1% lies in the top ten. V and J are TRBV5-1 and TRBJ1-5; maybe TRBD1 (6 bases). The sequenced sample was peripheral blood, obtained 28 days after the second AZD1222 dose. The TCR comes from an adult who received the AZD1222 COVID-19 vaccine. In DNA, the CDR3 is TGCGCCAGCAGCCCCGGGACAAGCAGCAATCAGCCCCAGCATTTT. As protein: CASSPGTSSNQPQHF.